The clone carrying this T cell receptor (beta chain) was detected once. The antigen remains unidentified. Compared with germline, one end of the junction differs, possibly owing to a read error. This sample stems from a study of tumor-infiltrating lymphocytes in primary liver carcinoma. Study background: Tumor staging was T1-T3 N0M0; sizes spanned 4.2 to 10 cm across. The study obtained roughly 3.5 to 7.13 million productive TCRbeta reads per sample, similar across tissue types. Study-level findings and limits: It was observed that only about 8-24% of the top clones appeared in every one of the five tumor regions.

For each extraction, RNA and DNA were obtained together from approximately 20-30 mg of unsorted bulk tissue. Uniformly, tumor samples exhibited a viable tumor cell fraction exceeding 90%. The CDR3 covers 15 residues. The germline V gene encodes CDR1 MGHRA and CDR2 YSYEKL. A constant-region primer primed TCR beta cDNA synthesis from 500 to 550 ng of total RNA. It was through three nested multiplex PCR rounds of slightly modified ARM-PCR that TCR beta libraries arose. It was with TRBV1-TRBV30 forward primers and a C-beta reverse primer that the first two PCR rounds were run, at approximately 9 cycles each. TCRdb reanalysed the multiplex PCR reads using MiXCR and keeps one entry per CDR3 protein. The sample carries about 48,000 distinct CDR3 sequences, 60% to 75% recorded once.

The TCR was taken from a man between 35 and 55 years old with primary liver carcinoma and hepatitis B virus infection. The V call is TRBV4-1, the J call TRBJ2-2; 9 nucleotides align to TRBD1. Sequences were obtained from liver tumor tissue from sampling region 3. Regarding subset: tumor region T3, left-lateral pole. The CDR3 protein is CASCRDRVFIGKLFF. The CDR3 bases are TGCGCCAGCTGTCGGGACAGGGTTTTCATCGGGAAGCTGTTTTTT.